This TCR beta chain was identified in a study of T cell responses to AZD1222 COVID-19 vaccine. Findings of the study overall: No day 14 peak samples; only post-peak repertoires were characterized.

Sequencing used immunoSEQ multiplex PCR; TCRdb keeps in-frame clones, though not all of them. The sample has roughly 120,000 clones; approximately 87% are singletons. Turning to this clone: The antigen remains unidentified.

The CDR3 contains 14 residues. Deletions cut 3 bases from V and 3 bases from J, with 12 bases between. CDR1 LNHDA and CDR2 SQIVND come from the germline V gene (reference sequence). This specimen consisted of peripheral blood, obtained on day 0 of AZD1222 vaccination. This clonotype was sampled from an adult in good health. The V call is TRBV19, the J call TRBJ2-7; D gene uncertain. CDR3 DNA sequence: TGTGCCAGTAGTATTAAACCGGACGGCTACGAGCAGTACTTC. Its translation: CASSIKPDGYEQYF.